A selection of T cell receptor beta chains follows, all from one sample in a study of T cells in Graves' hyperthyroidism and ophthalmopathy. TCRdb passed the multiplex PCR reads through MiXCR, listing each CDR3 protein once. The sample contains about 540,000 distinct CDR3 sequences, 40% to 55% of which appear only once. Sequenced: peripheral blood or thyroid tissue (not recorded which). The receptors stem from a woman aged 18-35 years with Graves' hyperthyroidism. Both conserved end residues are part of each CDR3. The D gene is left open where the match is weak. Expanded clones are given a class, and other clones once, few, many or no size at all.

-	-	TRBV19	TRBJ1-1	CASSIQEGHTEAFF	TGTGCCAGTAGTATCCAGGAGGGGCACACTGAAGCTTTCTTT
-	-	TRBV29-1	TRBJ2-2	CSVGQTGELFF	TGCAGCGTTGGCCAGACCGGGGAGCTGTTTTTT
-	-	TRBV14	TRBJ1-1	CASSQDFRNTEAFF	TGTGCCAGCAGCCAAGATTTCAGGAACACTGAAGCTTTCTTT
TRBD2	-	TRBV20-1	TRBJ2-7	CSGLAGGPRSYEQYF	TGCAGTGGGCTAGCGGGAGGGCCTCGGTCCTACGAGCAGTACTTC
-	-	TRBV7-8	TRBJ2-5	CASSLEYRLQETQYF	TGTGCCAGCAGCTTAGAATATCGGCTGCAAGAGACCCAGTACTTC
-	-	TRBV2	TRBJ2-7	CASSETRGAEQYF	TGTGCCAGCAGCGAAACCCGCGGGGCCGAGCAGTACTTC
-	-	TRBV3-1	TRBJ1-2	CASRPAGNYGYTF	TGTGCCAGTCGACCGGCAGGGAACTATGGCTACACCTTC
TRBD1	-	TRBV6-1	TRBJ1-1	CASSDLQGRGTGTEAFF	TGTGCCAGCAGTGATCTCCAGGGGAGGGGGACAGGAACTGAAGCTTTCTTT
-	few	TRBV20-1	TRBJ1-4	CSALDEKLFF	TGCAGTGCCTTGGATGAAAAACTGTTTTTT
-	few	TRBV20-1	TRBJ1-5	CSADRDSNQPQHF	TGCAGTGCCGACCGGGACAGCAATCAGCCCCAGCATTTT
-	many	TRBV7-9	TRBJ1-4	CASSLGWVDEKLFF	TGTGCCAGCAGCTTAGGTTGGGTGGACGAAAAACTGTTTTTT
TRBD1	once	TRBV25-1	TRBJ1-1	CASSQSTGTGAFNTEAFF	TGTGCCAGCAGCCAATCAACCGGGACAGGGGCCTTCAACACTGAAGCTTTCTTT
TRBD2	-	TRBV20-1	TRBJ2-5	CSARAGLGQETQYF	TGCAGTGCTAGAGCGGGACTAGGCCAAGAGACCCAGTACTTC
-	many	TRBV10-3	TRBJ1-6	CAISESRSSYNSPLHF	TGTGCCATCAGTGAGTCGAGAAGCTCCTATAATTCACCCCTCCACTTT
-	-	TRBV20-1	TRBJ2-5	CSATNPETQYF	TGCAGTGCCACAAATCCAGAGACCCAGTACTTC
-	-	TRBV2	TRBJ2-5	CASSSDGIGPETQYF	TGTGCCAGCAGTTCGGACGGGATCGGGCCAGAGACCCAGTACTTC
-	-	TRBV2	TRBJ2-5	CASSEVRAGQETQYF	TGTGCCAGCAGTGAAGTACGGGCAGGGCAAGAGACCCAGTACTTC
-	-	TRBV7-7	TRBJ2-5	CASSAGQKETQYF	TGTGCTAGCAGCGCCGGACAGAAAGAGACCCAGTACTTC
TRBD2	-	TRBV20-1	TRBJ2-2	CSARGGRGELFF	TGCAGTGCTAGAGGCGGGAGAGGGGAGCTGTTTTTT
-	-	TRBV12-3/TRBV12-4	TRBJ1-1	CASSPGPKPNTEAFF	TGTGCCAGCAGCCCAGGGCCCAAACCGAACACTGAAGCTTTCTTT
-	few	TRBV25-1	TRBJ2-2	CASSVGDGELFF	TGTGCCAGCAGTGTCGGGGACGGGGAGCTGTTTTTT
-	-	TRBV2	TRBJ1-1	CASSLQGTLSEAFF	TGTGCCAGCAGTTTACAGGGTACCCTCTCTGAAGCTTTCTTT
TRBD2	few	TRBV7-8	TRBJ2-5	CASSSSGSFQETQYF	TGTGCCAGCAGCTCAAGCGGGAGTTTCCAAGAGACCCAGTACTTC
-	many	TRBV25-1	TRBJ1-4	CASRGRTNEKLFF	TGCGCCAGCAGGGGAAGGACTAATGAAAAACTGTTTTTT
TRBD1	many	TRBV24-1	TRBJ2-5	CATSDNTGVGETQYF	TGTGCCACCAGTGACAACACAGGGGTGGGAGAGACCCAGTACTTC
-	few	TRBV6-5	TRBJ1-1	CASSLDGQSTNTEAFF	TGTGCCAGCAGTTTAGATGGTCAGTCCACTAACACTGAAGCTTTCTTT
-	-	TRBV25-1	TRBJ2-7	CASSQYRVGRGKTYEQYF	TGTGCCAGCAGCCAATATAGGGTCGGGCGCGGTAAGACCTACGAGCAGTACTTC
-	few	TRBV19	TRBJ1-1	CAWNWGVGTEAFF	TGTGCCTGGAATTGGGGCGTCGGCACTGAAGCTTTCTTT
TRBD2	-	TRBV10-3	TRBJ2-7	CAISEGTSGSGYEQYF	TGTGCCATCAGTGAGGGCACTAGCGGGAGTGGATACGAGCAGTACTTC
-	few	TRBV7-9	TRBJ1-1	CASSEGVNTEAFF	TGTGCCAGCAGCGAAGGAGTGAACACTGAAGCTTTCTTT
-	few	TRBV7-6	TRBJ2-7	CASSLPSATEQYF	TGTGCCAGCAGCTTACCATCGGCGACCGAGCAGTACTTC
-	-	TRBV7-9	TRBJ2-5	CASSLRREQMYQETQYF	TGTGCCAGCAGCCTCCGCCGGGAACAGATGTACCAAGAGACCCAGTACTTC
TRBD2	few	TRBV25-1	TRBJ2-1	CASKAWTSGNYNEQFF	TGTGCCAGCAAGGCCTGGACTAGCGGGAACTACAATGAGCAGTTCTTC
TRBD2	-	TRBV29-1	TRBJ2-7	CSGLAGTYEQYF	TGCAGCGGACTAGCGGGAACCTACGAGCAGTACTTC
-	-	TRBV29-1	TRBJ2-2	CSVVDRTNTGELFF	TGCAGCGTTGTTGACAGAACGAACACCGGGGAGCTGTTTTTT
-	-	TRBV11-1	TRBJ1-5	CASSLGLRSGRVQPQHF	TGTGCCAGCAGCTTGGGTCTCCGTAGTGGTCGGGTTCAGCCCCAGCATTTT
-	-	TRBV7-3	TRBJ1-3	CASSLGSSGNIIYF	TGTGCCAGCAGCTTAGGGAGCTCTGGAAACATCATATATTTT
-	many	TRBV5-1	TRBJ1-1	CASSLGAGLNTEAFF	TGTGCCAGCAGCTTGGGGGCAGGACTGAACACTGAAGCTTTCTTT
TRBD1	once	TRBV7-2	TRBJ2-5	CASSLGRKGRGRGETQYF	TGTGCCAGCAGCTTAGGAAGGAAGGGCAGGGGGCGCGGCGAGACCCAGTACTTC